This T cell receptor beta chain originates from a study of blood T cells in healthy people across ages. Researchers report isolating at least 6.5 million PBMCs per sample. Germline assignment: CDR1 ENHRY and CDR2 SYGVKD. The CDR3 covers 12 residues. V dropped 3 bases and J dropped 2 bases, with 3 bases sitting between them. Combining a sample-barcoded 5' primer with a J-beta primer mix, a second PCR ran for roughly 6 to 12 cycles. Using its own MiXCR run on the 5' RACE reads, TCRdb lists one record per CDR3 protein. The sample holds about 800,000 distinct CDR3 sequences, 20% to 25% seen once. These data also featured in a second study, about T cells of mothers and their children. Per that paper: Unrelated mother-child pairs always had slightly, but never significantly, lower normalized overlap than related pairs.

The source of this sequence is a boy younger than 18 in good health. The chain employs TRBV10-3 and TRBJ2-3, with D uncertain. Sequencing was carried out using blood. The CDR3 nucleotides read TGTGCCATCAGTGACCACACAGATACGCAGTATTTT. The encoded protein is CAISDHTDTQYF.